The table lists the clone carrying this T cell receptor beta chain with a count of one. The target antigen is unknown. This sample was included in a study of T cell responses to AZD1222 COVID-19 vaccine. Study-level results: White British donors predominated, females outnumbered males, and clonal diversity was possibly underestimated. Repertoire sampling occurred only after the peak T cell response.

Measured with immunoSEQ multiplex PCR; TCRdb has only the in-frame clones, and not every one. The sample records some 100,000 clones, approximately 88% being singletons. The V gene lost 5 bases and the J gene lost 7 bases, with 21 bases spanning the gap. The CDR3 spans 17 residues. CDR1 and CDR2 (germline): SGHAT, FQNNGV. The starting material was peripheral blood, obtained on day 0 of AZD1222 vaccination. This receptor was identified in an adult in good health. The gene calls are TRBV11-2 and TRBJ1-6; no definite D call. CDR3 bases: TGTGCCAGCAGCAGCTTAAGGAGGGCCAGCTCCAATTCACCCCTCCACTTT. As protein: CASSSLRRASSNSPLHF.